This is a list of T cell receptor beta chains from one sample in a study of cytomegalovirus exposure and HLA in healthy donors. The assay was immunoSEQ multiplex PCR, and TCRdb's table has in-frame clones only and misses some. This table holds approximately 120,000 clones, around 80% found once. Sequencing was performed on PBMCs. These TCRs come from a woman in her thirties in good health and CMV-seronegative. CDR3s include the opening cysteine and the closing phenylalanine or tryptophan. The D gene is left open where the match is weak. A row's size may be missing; if present it is once, few, many or a size class.

clone_size | j_call | v_call | d_call | cdr3_nt | cdr3_aa
- | TRBJ2-3 | TRBV9 | - | TGTGCCAGCAGCGTAGAGGGGGGACAGATCACAGATACGCAGTATTTT | CASSVEGGQITDTQYF
- | TRBJ1-2 | TRBV7-9 | TRBD1 | TGTGCCAGCAGCCTATACGGGACAGAATATGGCTACACCTTC | CASSLYGTEYGYTF
- | TRBJ2-1 | TRBV5-1 | - | TGCGCCAGCAGCTTGGCAGGGATGGACGATGAGCAGTTCTTC | CASSLAGMDDEQFF
- | TRBJ2-2 | TRBV5-1 | TRBD1 | TGCGCCAGCAGCTGGGGACAGGGCACCGGGGAGCTGTTTTTT | CASSWGQGTGELFF
- | TRBJ2-1 | TRBV5-6 | TRBD2 | TGTGCCAGCAGCGCCGGGACTAGCGGGAGCTGGTACAATGAGCAGTTCTTC | CASSAGTSGSWYNEQFF
- | TRBJ2-3 | TRBV5-1 | TRBD2 | TGCGCCAGCAGCTGGACAGGGACTAGCGGGAGTCCAGATACGCAGTATTTT | CASSWTGTSGSPDTQYF
- | TRBJ1-1 | TRBV11-3 | - | TGTGCCAGCAGCTTATCCGGGAGAACTGAAGCTTTCTTT | CASSLSGRTEAFF
- | TRBJ2-7 | TRBV5-1 | TRBD2 | TGCGCCAGCAGCCTGGCTAGCGGGGCTACCTACGAGCAGTACTTC | CASSLASGATYEQYF
- | TRBJ2-2 | TRBV6-5 | - | TGTGCCAGCAGTTACTCGAGCCCCGGGGAGCTGTTTTTT | CASSYSSPGELFF
few | TRBJ2-5 | TRBV2 | - | TGTGCCAGCAGTGAAGCGCGGATCGCTGGGGAGACCCAGTACTTC | CASSEARIAGETQYF
- | TRBJ2-1 | TRBV12-5 | - | TGTGCTAGTGGTCCCCCGGGAGCCTACAATGAGCAGTTCTTC | CASGPPGAYNEQFF
- | TRBJ1-1 | TRBV19 | - | TGTGCCAGTAGTATAGGGAGGACTGAAGCTTTCTTT | CASSIGRTEAFF
once | TRBJ2-7 | TRBV19 | TRBD1 | TGTGCCAGTAGTATAGCTGACAGGGGAAGTTGGGAGCAGTACTTC | CASSIADRGSWEQYF
- | TRBJ2-1 | TRBV7-9 | TRBD2 | TGTGCCAGCCTCACTAGCGGGAGGCCCTACAATGAGCAGTTCTTC | CASLTSGRPYNEQFF
few | TRBJ2-7 | TRBV29-1 | TRBD1 | TGCAGCGTTACGGACAGGAGCTACGAGCAGTACTTC | CSVTDRSYEQYF
- | TRBJ1-4 | TRBV14 | - | TGTGCCAGCAGCCGGCCGGGGGTTAATGAAAAACTGTTTTTT | CASSRPGVNEKLFF
- | TRBJ1-2 | TRBV2 | TRBD1 | TGTGCCAGCTTTCTGGACAGGGTGGGTGGCTACACCTTC | CASFLDRVGGYTF
- | TRBJ2-5 | TRBV11-2 | TRBD2 | TGTGCCAGCAGCCCGGGGAGGGGTTGGGAGACCCAGTACTTC | CASSPGRGWETQYF
- | TRBJ2-5 | TRBV25-1 | TRBD1 | TGTGCCAGCAGTCCTTCAGGGACAGTAGAGACCCAGTACTTC | CASSPSGTVETQYF
once | TRBJ2-5 | TRBV5-1 | - | TGCGCCAGCAGCGTGGGACACCCACAAGAGACCCAGTACTTC | CASSVGHPQETQYF
once | TRBJ1-2 | TRBV6-1 | TRBD1 | TGTGCCAGCAGTGTCAGACAGGGGACTCCAGGAAACGCTAACTATGGCTACACCTTC | CASSVRQGTPGNANYGYTF
once | TRBJ1-6 | TRBV27 | TRBD1 | TGTGCCAGCAGTTTAACTTGGACAGGCTATAATTCACCCCTCCACTTT | CASSLTWTGYNSPLHF
- | TRBJ2-5 | TRBV5-1 | TRBD1 | TGCGCCAGCAGCTTGCAGGGGGAAGAGACCCAGTACTTC | CASSLQGEETQYF
- | TRBJ1-1 | TRBV6-5 | - | TGTGCCAGCAGCACAGGGTTGAGCACTGAAGCTTTCTTT | CASSTGLSTEAFF
- | TRBJ1-5 | TRBV27 | TRBD1 | TGTGCCAGCAGTTCCGGACAGGGGGACCAGCCCCAGCATTTT | CASSSGQGDQPQHF
few | TRBJ1-2 | TRBV7-6 | TRBD1 | TGTGCCAGCAGTCTCCCGCTCCGGGACAGGGGTGACTATGGCTACACCTTC | CASSLPLRDRGDYGYTF
- | TRBJ1-2 | TRBV5-1 | TRBD1 | TGCGCCAGCTGGCCCGGGACAGCCAACTATGGCTACACCTTC | CASWPGTANYGYTF
- | TRBJ2-1 | TRBV6-1 | TRBD1 | TGTGCCAGCATCGGGGACAGGTATGACAATGAGCAGTTCTTC | CASIGDRYDNEQFF
- | TRBJ2-7 | TRBV5-1 | - | TGCGCCAGCAGCTTGGACACTACCCTCTACGAGCAGTACTTC | CASSLDTTLYEQYF
- | TRBJ2-1 | TRBV30 | TRBD2 | TGTGCCTGGAGGGGCCTAGCGGGGGACTACAATGAGCAGTTCTTC | CAWRGLAGDYNEQFF
- | TRBJ2-7 | TRBV7-2 | - | TGTGCCAGCAGCCAACGACAGGTGGGCGACGAGCAGTACTTC | CASSQRQVGDEQYF
- | TRBJ2-3 | TRBV5-6 | - | TGTGCCAGCAGCAACGATGGACAACCTAGCACAGATACGCAGTATTTT | CASSNDGQPSTDTQYF
- | TRBJ2-7 | TRBV29-1 | TRBD1 | TGCAGCGTTGAAGGAGGGACAGGGGCGTTCGAGCAGTACTTC | CSVEGGTGAFEQYF
once | TRBJ2-7 | TRBV7-9 | - | TGTTCCAGCAGCCTCTCCTACGAGCAGTACTTC | CSSSLSYEQYF
- | TRBJ1-2 | TRBV15 | - | TGTGCCACCAGCAGAGATCTCGGGGATCTCTATGGCTACACCTTC | CATSRDLGDLYGYTF